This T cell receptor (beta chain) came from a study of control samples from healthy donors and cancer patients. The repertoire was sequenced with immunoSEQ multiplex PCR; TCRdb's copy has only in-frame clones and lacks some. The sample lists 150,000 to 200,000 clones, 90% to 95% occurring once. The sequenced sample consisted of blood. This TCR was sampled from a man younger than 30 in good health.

CDR3 DNA: TGTGCCAGCAGCCTGAAACCTAACTATGGCTACACCTTC. As protein: CASSLKPNYGYTF. V gene TRBV3-1 (or the pseudogene TRBV3-2) combines with J gene TRBJ1-2; no firm D call. Trimming left V 4 bases short and J 0 bases short, with 6 bases between. Germline V gene data show CDR1 as LGHDT and CDR2 as YNNKEL (reference sequence). The CDR3 spans 13 residues.